Shown below are 10 T cell receptor beta chains from a single sample sequenced in a study of vaccination effects on CD4 cells after COVID-19. Assay used: immunoSEQ multiplex PCR; TCRdb lists only in-frame clones, some missing. The sample holds about 38,000 clones, around 68% seen once. ViraFEST used viral peptide pools to expand antigen-specific CD4+ T cells before sequencing. Around day 10 of culture, CD4+ T cells were separated out. The vaccine recipients had no prior SARS-CoV-2 infection, with negative nucleocapsid antibodies. Antigens for these TCRs are unknown. This specimen consisted of CD4+ T cells from PBMCs cultured with SARS-CoV-2 spike peptides, obtained before COVID-19 vaccination. The receptors originated from a human donor who received a COVID-19 vaccine.

J is TRBJ2-2 and V is TRBV5-1; D gene ambiguous. Per germline, CDR1 SGHRS and CDR2 YFSETQ. Deletions cut 1 base from V and 4 bases from J, with 11 bases between. This CDR3 is built from 15 residues. The CDR3 is CASSLTATSTGELFF. Written as DNA, the CDR3 is TGCGCCAGCAGCTTGACAGCAACCAGCACCGGGGAGCTGTTTTTT.

This clone has more than one count but fewer than ten. The CDR3 here is CASSYFSTEAFF. As DNA, the CDR3 is TGTGCCAGCAGCTATTTTAGCACTGAAGCTTTCTTT. This chain connects TRBV5-6 to TRBJ1-1, with no clear D. V was trimmed by 3 bases and J by 4 bases, leaving 7 bases between them. The germline V gene encodes CDR1 SGHDT and CDR2 YYEEEE. The CDR3 runs to 12 residues.

The chain carries TRBV6-4 and TRBJ2-5; 11 bases align to TRBD1. CDR1 MRHNA and CDR2 SNTAGT come from the germline V gene. J was trimmed by 4 bases and V by 0 bases; bases with no gene match: 1. This CDR3 has 15 residues. Here the CDR3 DNA reads TGTGCCAGCAGTGACTCTGGGACAGGGGGAGAGACCCAGTACTTC. Amino acid sequence: CASSDSGTGGETQYF.

This clone was picked up a small number of times. The chain carries TRBV28 and TRBJ1-2; no clear D. The length of the CDR3 is 13 residues. The V gene lost 3 bases and the J gene lost 9 bases, with 14 bases spanning the gap. CDR1 is MDHEN and CDR2 is SYDVKM in the germline V gene. In DNA form, the CDR3 reads TGTGCCAGCAGTTTGGGCCAGTCTCTAAGCTACACCTTC. Its translation is CASSLGQSLSYTF.

This clone showed up just a few times. The chain combines TRBV3-1 (or the pseudogene TRBV3-2) with TRBJ2-7; D is ambiguous. Trimming stripped 3 bases from V and 0 bases from J, with 6 bases between. The V gene's germline CDR1 is LGHDT and CDR2 YNNKEL (reference sequence). The CDR3 length is 13 residues. The CDR3 DNA sequence: TGTGCCAGCAGCCACGCTAGCTCCTACGAGCAGTACTTC. Residues: CASSHASSYEQYF.

This sequence joins TRBV28 and TRBJ2-1; 8 nucleotides line up with TRBD2. V shed 6 bases, J shed 7 bases, and the junction held 5 bases outside the gene matches. Germline CDR1 is MDHEN and CDR2 is SYDVKM. This CDR3 is built from 13 residues. The CDR3 here is CASSRRLANEQFF. CDR3 sequence (DNA): TGTGCCAGCAGCCGTAGACTAGCGAATGAGCAGTTCTTC. Looking up the rest from reference TRBV28 and TRBJ2-1 gives the full variable domain: DVKVTQSSRYLVKRTGEKVFLECVQDMDHENMFWYRQDPGLGLRLIYFSYDVKMKEKGDIPEGYSVSREKKERFSLILESASTNQTSMYLCASSRRLANEQFFGPGTRLTVL.

This chain links TRBV3-1 (or the pseudogene TRBV3-2) with TRBJ1-1, with 7 bases fitting TRBD1. The germline CDR1 and CDR2 sequences are LGHDT and YNNKEL (reference sequence). Germline trimming cut 5 bases from V and 6 bases from J; bases unmatched to any gene: 9. This CDR3 has 14 residues. CDR3 nucleotides: TGTGCCAGCAGCGCGAAGACAGGGCCGTCTGAAGCTTTCTTT. It yields the protein CASSAKTGPSEAFF.

The DNA for the CDR3 is TGTGCCAGCAGCTTGGTAACAGGGGATGGCTACACCTTC. It yields the protein CASSLVTGDGYTF. The rearrangement links TRBV5-8 to TRBJ1-2; 7 bases match TRBD1. The CDR3 extends over 13 amino acids. Germline V CDR1 and CDR2: SGHTS, YDEGEE. Germline trimming cut 0 bases from V and 6 bases from J; bases unmatched to any gene: 2.

The gene calls are TRBV6-1 and TRBJ2-2, with D tentatively TRBD2 (6 bases). This CDR3 is 18 amino acids long. Between the trimmed V and J ends, which lost 3 bases and 4 bases, there was a span of 21 bases. Germline lookup yields CDR1 MNHNS and CDR2 SASEGT. CDR3 DNA sequence: TGTGCCAGCAGTGATTATGGGGACTCAAGCCAACCCACCGGGGAGCTGTTTTTT. It translates to CASSDYGDSSQPTGELFF.

This clone was seen more than once but under ten times. The chain has TRBV5-3 and TRBJ1-1, with D unclear. TRBV5-3 is an ORF for which the function is uncertain. This CDR3 spans 14 amino acids. V lost 2 bases, J lost 2 bases, and 10 bases lay in between. The DNA for the CDR3 is TGTGCCAGAAGCTTCGACCGGGGTAACACTGAAGCTTTCTTT. Its translation: CARSFDRGNTEAFF.